The 8 T cell receptor beta chains listed next were all sequenced from one sample in a study of cytomegalovirus exposure and HLA in healthy donors. PCR employed 60 Vbeta and 13 Jbeta primers. Sequencing used immunoSEQ multiplex PCR; TCRdb keeps in-frame clones, though not all of them. The table shows approximately 140,000 clones, with over 75% occurring only once. Input material: PBMCs. These receptors were taken from a woman between 40 and 55 years old in good health and CMV-seronegative.

About this clone: Mismatch with germline at one junction end may stem from a read error. The CDR3 spells CSSSLQGDTQYF. The CDR3, as DNA: TGTTCCAGCAGCTTACAGGGAGATACGCAGTATTTT. This chain links TRBV7-9 with TRBJ2-3; tentative D call: TRBD1 (6 bases). The CDR3 sequence is 12 residues long. In germline, CDR1 is SEHNR, CDR2 FQNEAQ (reference sequence).

The chain recombines TRBV10-1 with TRBJ2-7, with 11 bases that match TRBD2. The CDR3 contains 15 residues. J lost 3 bases, V lost 4 bases, and 5 bases had no gene match. Germline V gives CDR1 WNHNN, CDR2 SYGVQD (reference sequence). In nucleotides, the CDR3 is TGCGCCAGCAGTGTAGCGGGGGGGATGCTCTACGAGCAGTACTTC. This codes for CASSVAGGMLYEQYF.

This rearrangement joins TRBV9 to TRBJ2-3, with 8 bases lining up with TRBD2. The CDR3 length is 15 residues. CDR1 and CDR2 (germline): SGDLS, YYNGEE. The junction had 4 bases not matched to a gene; V was cut back by 2 bases and J by 2 bases. Here the CDR3 DNA reads TGTGCCAGCAGCGTCACGGGAGGGGTCACAGATACGCAGTATTTT. It specifies CASSVTGGVTDTQYF. The full variable domain, with the rest looked up from reference TRBV9 and TRBJ2-3, is DSGVTQTPKHLITATGQRVTLRCSPRSGDLSVYWYQQSLDQGLQFLIQYYNGEERAKGNILERFSAQQFPDLHSELNLSSLELGDSALYFCASSVTGGVTDTQYFGPGTRLTVL.

CDR3 residues: CASSLDRDYNEQFF. In DNA form, the CDR3 reads TGTGCCAGCAGCTTAGACAGGGATTACAATGAGCAGTTCTTC. J is TRBJ2-1 and V is TRBV7-8, with D possibly being TRBD1 (6 bases). CDR1 SGHVS and CDR2 FQNEAQ come from the germline V gene. V was shortened by 1 base and J by 4 bases, with 8 bases between the two germline ends. The CDR3 contains 14 residues.

The genes are TRBV11-2 and TRBJ2-7; a possible D gene is TRBD2 (6 bases). The germline V and J ends were trimmed by 5 bases and 4 bases, with 15 bases remaining between them. CDR3 length: 14 residues. Per the germline V gene, CDR1 is SGHAT and CDR2 is FQNNGV. CDR3 amino acids: CASSVAKAGYEQYF. The CDR3 nucleotides read TGTGCCAGCAGCGTAGCCAAAGCGGGTTACGAGCAGTACTTC. Full variable domain (rest looked up from reference TRBV11-2 and TRBJ2-7): EAGVAQSPRYKIIEKRQSVAFWCNPISGHATLYWYQQILGQGPKLLIQFQNNGVVDDSQLPKDRFSAERLKGVDSTLKIQPAKLEDSAVYLCASSVAKAGYEQYFGPGTRLTVT.

This chain connects TRBV9 to TRBJ2-3; the D is unclear. Germline-derived CDR1 and CDR2 are SGDLS and YYNGEE. V was clipped by 3 bases and J by 2 bases, with 7 bases between them. The CDR3 length is 13 residues. CDR3 sequence: CASSATSTDTQYF. The DNA for the CDR3 is TGTGCCAGCAGCGCGACTTCCACAGATACGCAGTATTTT.

The chain links TRBV6-5 to TRBJ1-3; a possible D gene is TRBD1 (5 bases). Trimming cost V 2 bases and J 8 bases, with 19 bases left between them. CDR3 length equals 16 residues. Germline CDR1 MNHEY, CDR2 SVGAGI. In DNA form, the CDR3 reads TGTGCCAGCAGTTACAAACCAACCCAGGGCGGAGACACCATATATTTT. It yields the protein CASSYKPTQGGDTIYF.

This clone was recorded only once. This chain uses TRBV11-2 with TRBJ2-1; a weak D match, TRBD1 (5 bases). V dropped 5 bases and J dropped 5 bases, with 10 bases sitting between them. The length of the CDR3 is 13 residues. Germline values: CDR1 SGHAT, CDR2 FQNNGV. The CDR3 DNA reads as TGTGCCAGCAGCAATATCAGGGACAATGAGCAGTTCTTC. The encoded protein is CASSNIRDNEQFF.